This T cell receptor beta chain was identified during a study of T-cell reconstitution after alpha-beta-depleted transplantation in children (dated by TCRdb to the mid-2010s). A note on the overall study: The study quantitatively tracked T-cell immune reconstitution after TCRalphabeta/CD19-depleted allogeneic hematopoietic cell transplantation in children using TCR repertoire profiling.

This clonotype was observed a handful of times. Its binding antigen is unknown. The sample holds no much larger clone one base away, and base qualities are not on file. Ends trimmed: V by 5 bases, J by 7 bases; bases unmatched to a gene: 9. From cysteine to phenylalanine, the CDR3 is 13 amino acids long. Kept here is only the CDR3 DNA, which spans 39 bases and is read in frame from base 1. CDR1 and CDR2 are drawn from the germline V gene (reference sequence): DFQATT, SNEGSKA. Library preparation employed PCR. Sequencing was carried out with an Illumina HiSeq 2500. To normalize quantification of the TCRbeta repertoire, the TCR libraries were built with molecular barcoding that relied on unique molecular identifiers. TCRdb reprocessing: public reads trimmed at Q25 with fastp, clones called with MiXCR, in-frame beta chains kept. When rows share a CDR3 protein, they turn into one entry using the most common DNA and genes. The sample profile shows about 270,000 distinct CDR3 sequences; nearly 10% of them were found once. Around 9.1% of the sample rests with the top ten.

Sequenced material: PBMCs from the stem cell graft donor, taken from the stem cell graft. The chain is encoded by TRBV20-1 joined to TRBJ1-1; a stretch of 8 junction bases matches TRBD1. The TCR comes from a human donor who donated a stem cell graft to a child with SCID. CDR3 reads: CSAETGVINEAFF. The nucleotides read TGCAGTGCTGAGACAGGGGTTATAAATGAAGCTTTCTTT.